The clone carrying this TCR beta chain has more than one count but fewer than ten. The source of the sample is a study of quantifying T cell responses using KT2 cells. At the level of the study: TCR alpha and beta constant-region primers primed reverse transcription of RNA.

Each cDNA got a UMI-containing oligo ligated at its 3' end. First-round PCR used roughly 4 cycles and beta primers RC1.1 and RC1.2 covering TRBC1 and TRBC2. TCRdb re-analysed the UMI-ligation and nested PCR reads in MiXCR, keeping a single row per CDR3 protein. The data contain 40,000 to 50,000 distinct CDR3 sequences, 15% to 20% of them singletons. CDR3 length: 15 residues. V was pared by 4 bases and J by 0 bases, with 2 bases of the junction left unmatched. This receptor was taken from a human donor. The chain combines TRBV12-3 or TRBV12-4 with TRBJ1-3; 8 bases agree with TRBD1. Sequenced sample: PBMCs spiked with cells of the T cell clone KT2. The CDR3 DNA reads TGTGCCAGCAGTTGGGACAGGAGCTCTGGAAACACCATATATTTT. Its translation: CASSWDRSSGNTIYF.